The present T cell receptor beta chain was sequenced within a study of technical replicates of blood from several donors (dated by TCRdb to about 2017). This clone was picked up a small number of times. It has no known antigen specificity. No base quality values were provided; no much bigger clone lies one nucleotide off. Libraries were made using the immunoSEQ multiplex PCR assay. TCRdb obtained this table from immuneACCESS and retained in-frame rearrangements with V and J assigned. These tables miss some clones; where compared with another copy, unresolved V genes account for less than half of the shortfall, and the remainder is unexplained. The sample has tens of thousands of clones on record, roughly 90% of them singletons. The top ten constitute under 0.5% of the sample. Trimming at the junction amounts to 5 bases on V and 2 bases on J, and the germline ends lie 12 bases apart. For CDR1 and CDR2, the germline V gene lists SGHTA and FQGTGA. The CDR3 runs 14 amino acids, cysteine and phenylalanine included. The retained sequence is limited to the CDR3, 42 bases, with the frame set at the first base.

The chain is encoded by TRBV7-3 joined to TRBJ1-1; no D gene is confidently identified. Source material: T cells isolated from PBMCs. The origin of this receptor is a human donor in good health. CDR3 sequence: CASSVAGYNTEAFF. The sequence in DNA is TGTGCCAGCAGCGTGGCAGGTTACAACACTGAAGCTTTCTTT. Supplemented by the reference TRBV7-3 and TRBJ1-1 proteins around the CDR3, the complete variable domain is GAGVSQTPSNKVTEKGKYVELRCDPISGHTALYWYRQSLGQGPEFLIYFQGTGAADDSGLPNDRFFAVRPEGSVSTLKIQRTERGDSAVYLCASSVAGYNTEAFFGQGTRLTVV.